The TCR beta chain described here comes from a study of blood T cell repertoires in COVID-19. Study details: Spain, Italy and the United States supplied samples that represented acute and convalescent COVID-19. PBMCs, B-cell-depleted T cells, or T cells were the source of the cDNA or gDNA that made up the material.

Germline V gene sequence: CDR1 MNHEY, CDR2 SMNVEV (reference sequence). The CDR3 spans 18 residues. V lost 6 bases, J lost 6 bases, and 16 bases stayed unmatched. Measured with immunoSEQ multiplex PCR; TCRdb has only the in-frame clones, and not every one. Here the sample spans a few hundred thousand clones, approximately 80% being singletons. This clone was counted once. The receptor comes from a man aged 55 to 70 with acute or convalescent COVID-19. The specimen sequenced was peripheral blood. The chain recombines TRBV27 with TRBJ2-1, with 11 positions matching TRBD2. As DNA, the CDR3 is TGTGCCAGCAGCTCGGGCGAAACGGGACTAGCGGTACTCAATGAGCAGTTCTTC. Translating gives CASSSGETGLAVLNEQFF.